What follows describes a single T cell receptor beta chain. Antigen specificity is unknown. These data are taken from a study of blood T cells in healthy people across ages. The CDR3 runs to 16 residues. Between the trimmed V and J ends, which lost 5 bases and 2 bases, there was a span of 16 bases. CDR1 is MNHEY, CDR2 SVGEGT, per germline. Aged about 6 to 90, donors were systemically healthy Caucasians from Russia. The authors ran a second PCR of 7 to 11 cycles using a sample-barcoded 5' primer and a J-beta primer mix. TCRdb independently ran MiXCR on the 5' RACE reads; one entry per CDR3 protein. The table has around 1,500,000 distinct CDR3 sequences, around two fifths seen once. Study results and caveats: Investigators viewed diversity estimates from one million T cells as underestimates, the study reported.

The sequencing sample was made of blood. The clonotype originates from a young woman in good health. This rearrangement joins TRBV6-2 or TRBV6-3 to TRBJ2-1; perhaps TRBD2 as D (6 bases). Here the CDR3 DNA reads TGTGCCAGCAGTAAGTCCATAGCGGTTACCTACAATGAGCAGTTCTTC. This sequence encodes CASSKSIAVTYNEQFF.